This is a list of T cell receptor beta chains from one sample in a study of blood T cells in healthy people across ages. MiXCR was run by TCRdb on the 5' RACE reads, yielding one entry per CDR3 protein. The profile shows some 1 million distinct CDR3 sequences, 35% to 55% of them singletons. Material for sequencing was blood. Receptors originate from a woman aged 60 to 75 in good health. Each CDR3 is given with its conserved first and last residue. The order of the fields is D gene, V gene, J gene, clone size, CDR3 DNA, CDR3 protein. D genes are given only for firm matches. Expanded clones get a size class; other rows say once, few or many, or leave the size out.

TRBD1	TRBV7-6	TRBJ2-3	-	TGTGCCAGCAGCTTAGCGGGCAGGGGGTACGATCCTAGCACAGATACGCAGTATTTT	CASSLAGRGYDPSTDTQYF
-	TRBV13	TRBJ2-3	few	TGTGCCAGCAGCTTCGCAGGGACCACAGATACGCAGTATTTT	CASSFAGTTDTQYF
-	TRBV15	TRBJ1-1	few	TGTGCCACCGGGCGGGGGCCGAAGAACACTGAAGCTTTCTTT	CATGRGPKNTEAFF
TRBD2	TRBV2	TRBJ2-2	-	TGTGCCAGCATGGGAGGGGCCGGGGAGCTGTTTTTT	CASMGGAGELFF
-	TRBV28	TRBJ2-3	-	TGTGCCAGCACCCTGGGGGAAAACGGAGATACGCAGTATTTT	CASTLGENGDTQYF
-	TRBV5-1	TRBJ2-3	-	TGCGCCAGCAGCCCAACTGGAAAAGAAACAGGGACGCAGTATTTT	CASSPTGKETGTQYF
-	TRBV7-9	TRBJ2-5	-	TGTGCCAGCAGACCCGGGTGGAAAGAGACCCAGTACTTC	CASRPGWKETQYF
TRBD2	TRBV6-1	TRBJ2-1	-	TGTGCCAGCAGTGGAGGGACTAGTGGTTATGAGCAGTTCTTC	CASSGGTSGYEQFF
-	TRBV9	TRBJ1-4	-	TGTGCCAGCAGCCGCCGAGAGTTTAATGAAAAACTGTTTTTT	CASSRREFNEKLFF
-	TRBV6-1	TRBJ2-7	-	TGTGCCAGCAACGTACTAGGGACCTCCGAGCAGTACTTC	CASNVLGTSEQYF
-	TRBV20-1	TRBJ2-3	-	TGCAGTGCCTCTAGCGATGTAGATACGCAGTATTTT	CSASSDVDTQYF
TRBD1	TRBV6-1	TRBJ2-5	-	TGTGCCAGCTCTGGAGGGACAGGGGGATCGCAAGAGACCCAGTACTTC	CASSGGTGGSQETQYF
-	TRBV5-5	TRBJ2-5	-	TGTGCCAACATCACACAAGAGACCCAGTACTTC	CANITQETQYF
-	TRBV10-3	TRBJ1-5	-	TGTGCCATCAGTGAATCGGACACCTCGAGTCAGCCCCAGCATTTT	CAISESDTSSQPQHF
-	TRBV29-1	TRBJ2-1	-	TGCAGCGTTGTTCCGGATTATGGGGAGCAGTTCTTC	CSVVPDYGEQFF
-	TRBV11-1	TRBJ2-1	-	TGTGCCAGCAGCTTATATAGCCAGGGATGGCCTGAGCAGTTCTTC	CASSLYSQGWPEQFF
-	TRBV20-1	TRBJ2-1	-	TGCAGTGCTAGAGTGCCCCTCCCATCGGGAGCGGATAGCTCCTACAATGAGCAGTTCTTC	CSARVPLPSGADSSYNEQFF
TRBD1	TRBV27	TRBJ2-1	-	TGTGCCAGCAGTTACACAGGGGGCAGGTGGAATGAGCAGTTCTTC	CASSYTGGRWNEQFF
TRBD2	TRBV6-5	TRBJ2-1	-	TGTGCCAGCAGTTCCCCAATAGGGACTAGCGGGAATGAGCAGTTCTTC	CASSSPIGTSGNEQFF
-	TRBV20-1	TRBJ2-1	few	TGCAGTGCTAGGTACCCAGGAGGTCGCTCCTACAATGAGCAGTTCTTC	CSARYPGGRSYNEQFF
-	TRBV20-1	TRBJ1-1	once	TGCAGTGCTTTGACACCGAACACTGAAGCTTTCTTT	CSALTPNTEAFF
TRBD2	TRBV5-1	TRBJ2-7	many	TGCGCCAGCAGCCCCGGACTAGCGGGAGGCGAGCAGTACTTC	CASSPGLAGGEQYF
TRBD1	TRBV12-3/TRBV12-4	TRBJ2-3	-	TGTGCCAGCAGTTTACACATCCCCGACAGGGCCCTCCCTAATACGCAGTATTTT	CASSLHIPDRALPNTQYF
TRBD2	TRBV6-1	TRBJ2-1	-	TGTGCCAGCAGTGAATTCCTAGCGGGAGGGCCTTTCTTC	CASSEFLAGGPFF
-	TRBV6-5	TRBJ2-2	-	TGTGTCAGCAGCCCCCAAGTTCCTAACACCGGGGAGCTGTTTTTT	CVSSPQVPNTGELFF
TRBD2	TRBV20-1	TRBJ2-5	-	TGCGGTGCTCCCCCTAGGACTAGCGGGAAAGAGACCCAGTACTTC	CGAPPRTSGKETQYF
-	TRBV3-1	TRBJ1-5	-	TGTGCCAGCAGCCAAGATGCCATACAGCAGCCCCAGCATTTT	CASSQDAIQQPQHF
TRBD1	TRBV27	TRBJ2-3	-	TGTGCCAGCAGTTTGAAGGGGGCCACAGATACGCAGTATTTT	CASSLKGATDTQYF
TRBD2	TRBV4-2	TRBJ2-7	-	TGTGCCAGCAGCCAAGATGGAGTAGCGGGAGGGTCCTCCTACGAGCAGTACTTC	CASSQDGVAGGSSYEQYF
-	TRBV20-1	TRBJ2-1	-	TGCAGTGCTAGAGATTTAAAGGAGCAGTTCTTC	CSARDLKEQFF
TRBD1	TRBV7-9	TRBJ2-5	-	TGTGCCAGCAGCCGAGGACAGGGGGCTGGGGAGACCCAGTACTTC	CASSRGQGAGETQYF
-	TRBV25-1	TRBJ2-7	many	TGTGCCAGCAGGGGGGGCCCCTACGAGCAGTACTTC	CASRGGPYEQYF
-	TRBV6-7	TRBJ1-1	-	TGTGCCAGCAGTCACCTAGGAGGGATCACTGAAGCTTTCTTT	CASSHLGGITEAFF
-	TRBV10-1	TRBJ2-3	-	TGCGCCAGCAGGAACGAGGGAGGAAGCACAGATACGCAGTATTTT	CASRNEGGSTDTQYF
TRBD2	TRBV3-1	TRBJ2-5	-	TGTGCCAGCAGCCAAGGTGCGGGAGGGCTGGAGACCCAGTACTTC	CASSQGAGGLETQYF
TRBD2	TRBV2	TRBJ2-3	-	TGTGCCAGCATAGGGGTAGCGGGAGTAGATACGCAGTATTTT	CASIGVAGVDTQYF
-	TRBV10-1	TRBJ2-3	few	TGCGCCAGCAGTATGGGGATCTGGTCAGATACGCAGTATTTT	CASSMGIWSDTQYF
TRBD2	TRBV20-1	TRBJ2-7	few	TGCAGTGCACCGCCGGGCGGGAGGCCCTACGAGCAGTACTTC	CSAPPGGRPYEQYF
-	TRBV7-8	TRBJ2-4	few	TGTGCCAGCAGCTTAGTGTCTCCCGGGACTGTTGCGGAGCAGTACTTC	CASSLVSPGTVAEQYF
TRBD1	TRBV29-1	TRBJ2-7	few	TGCAGCGCACGTAGGCCAGGGGGCTACGAGCAGTACTTC	CSARRPGGYEQYF
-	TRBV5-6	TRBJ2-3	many	TGTGCCAGCACCGAAGGGGGTAGCACAGATACGCAGTATTTT	CASTEGGSTDTQYF
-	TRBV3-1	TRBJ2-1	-	TGTGCCAGCAGCCTCTGGCCTAACGACAATGAGCAGTTCTTC	CASSLWPNDNEQFF
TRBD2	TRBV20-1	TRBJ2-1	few	TGCAGTGCTAGAGATGGGCGGGGAGGGTACAATGAGCAGTTCTTC	CSARDGRGGYNEQFF
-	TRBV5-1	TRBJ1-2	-	TGCGCCAGCAGCTTGGTGGGGGAAGACTATGGCTACACCTTC	CASSLVGEDYGYTF
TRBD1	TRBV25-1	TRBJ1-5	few	TGTGCCAGCAGTGAGGGACAGGCTAGCAATCAGCCCCAGCATTTT	CASSEGQASNQPQHF